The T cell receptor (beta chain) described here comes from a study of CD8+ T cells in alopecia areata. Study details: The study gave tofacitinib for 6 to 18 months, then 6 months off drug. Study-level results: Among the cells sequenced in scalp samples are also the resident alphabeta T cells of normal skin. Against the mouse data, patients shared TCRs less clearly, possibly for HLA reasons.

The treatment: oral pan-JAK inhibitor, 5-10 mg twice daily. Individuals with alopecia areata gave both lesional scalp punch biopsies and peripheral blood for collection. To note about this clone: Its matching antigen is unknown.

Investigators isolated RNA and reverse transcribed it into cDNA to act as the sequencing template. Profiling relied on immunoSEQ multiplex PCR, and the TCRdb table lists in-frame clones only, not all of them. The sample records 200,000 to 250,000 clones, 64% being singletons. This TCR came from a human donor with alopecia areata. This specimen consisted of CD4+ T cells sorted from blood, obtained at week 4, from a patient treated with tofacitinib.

Here the CDR3 DNA reads TGCAGCGTTGGGGCTGGGTCTACTGAAAAACTGTTTTTT. Translated, it gives CSVGAGSTEKLFF. The rearrangement uses TRBV29-1 and TRBJ1-4; D is undetermined. From germline, CDR1 is SQVTM and CDR2 ANQGSEA. CDR3 length: 13 residues. V was clipped by 4 bases and J by 7 bases, with 13 bases between them.